The clone carrying this T cell receptor beta chain was counted many times. Its antigen is unidentified. CDR1 and CDR2 from the germline V gene are LGHDT and YNNKEL (reference sequence). The V end lost 0 bases, the J end lost 9 bases, and 15 bases lay between the germline ends. The CDR3 has 15 amino acids. It was uncontrolled infection, other autoimmune disease, pregnancy or lactation that excluded patients. The sample comes from a study of T cells in Graves' hyperthyroidism and ophthalmopathy. Study as a whole: Peripheral blood specimens were obtained at initial diagnosis, prior to any treatment.

TCR beta CDR3 sequences were amplified from RNA transcripts. An initial round of RT-PCR targeting the TCR CDR3 relied on the HTBI primer set. Each CDR3 protein gets one entry after TCRdb re-called the multiplex PCR reads with MiXCR. This sample carries 360,000 or so distinct CDR3 sequences, nearly 15% of them seen once, and the ten largest clones take under 25%. The study's findings and limits: Researchers report that a 13 V-J model separated ophthalmopathy from stable hyperthyroidism.

The chain is built from TRBV3-1 and TRBJ1-5, with D possibly being TRBD1 (5 bases). Sequencing was carried out using blood. The sequence derives from a woman aged 55-69 years with Graves' ophthalmopathy. The CDR3 is CASSQDSGPLWPQHF. The CDR3 nucleotides are TGTGCCAGCAGCCAAGATTCGGGACCTTTATGGCCCCAGCATTTT.